Described below is a single T cell receptor beta chain sequence and its context. Its antigen is still unknown. The data stem from a study of T cells in Graves' hyperthyroidism and ophthalmopathy. Findings and caveats of the study: Most expanded thyroid clonotypes above 0.001 recurred in blood.

The V end was cut by 1 base, the J end by 4 bases, with 6 bases between. The germline V gene has CDR1 SGHNT and CDR2 YYREEE (reference sequence). The CDR3 length is 12 residues. Duration under 3 months, a NOSPECS grade of at least 4, and a Clinical Activity Score of at least 3 characterized the ophthalmopathy patients. Diagnosing involved the use of clinical symptoms, serum thyroxine and TRAb, thyroid ultrasound and orbital computed tomography. Amplification of TCR beta CDR3 regions was performed using RNA transcripts as template. The HTBI primer set drove a first-round RT-PCR of the TCR CDR3. TCRdb itself ran the multiplex PCR reads through MiXCR, one entry per CDR3 protein. The data contain hundreds of thousands of distinct CDR3 sequences, around 16% of them seen just once; the ten biggest clones take up roughly 3.3%.

This TCR came from a woman between 35 and 50 years old with Graves' ophthalmopathy. The specimen sequenced was blood. The chain couples TRBV5-4 to TRBJ2-7; D is unresolved. The CDR3 protein is CASSLYTYEQYF. The DNA for the CDR3 is TGTGCCAGCAGCTTGTATACGTACGAGCAGTACTTC.